Below, 20 T cell receptor beta chains from the same sample are listed, as sequenced in a study of OX40 agonist ivuxolimab in advanced cancers. Produced via immunoSEQ multiplex PCR; TCRdb's table is partial and in-frame only. The data show some 43,000 clones, about 94% seen once. The source material was CD4+ or CD8+ T cells sorted from blood, sampled in a trial of the OX40 agonist ivuxolimab. These receptors all stem from an adult with an advanced solid tumor such as melanoma, head and neck, liver or kidney cancer.

The chain recombines TRBV9 with TRBJ2-7; possibly TRBD2 for D (6 bases). The CDR3 runs 15 residues. Germline CDR1 is SGDLS and CDR2 is YYNGEE. Trimming shortened V by 0 bases and J by 0 bases, and 10 bases separated the two germline ends. In DNA form, the CDR3 reads TGTGCCAGCAGCGTAGGCTCGGGGGACTCCTACGAGCAGTACTTC. This codes for CASSVGSGDSYEQYF. The whole variable domain, remainder taken from reference TRBV9 and TRBJ2-7, is DSGVTQTPKHLITATGQRVTLRCSPRSGDLSVYWYQQSLDQGLQFLIQYYNGEERAKGNILERFSAQQFPDLHSELNLSSLELGDSALYFCASSVGSGDSYEQYFGPGTRLTVT.

The rearrangement links TRBV11-3 to TRBJ2-2; D is undetermined. CDR1 and CDR2 (germline): SGHNT, YENEEA. The ends were cut back, 7 bases at V and 6 bases at J, with 9 bases in the middle. The CDR3 covers 12 residues. The CDR3 bases are TGTGCCAGCACCCCTAGTCCCGGGGAGCTGTTTTTT. This encodes CASTPSPGELFF.

This sequence joins TRBV27 and TRBJ2-7, with TRBD2 matching 7 bases. J was trimmed by 0 bases and V by 0 bases; bases with no gene match: 8. The germline gives CDR1 MNHEY, CDR2 SMNVEV (reference sequence). The CDR3 contains 17 residues. The CDR3 protein is CASSLSLWLADSYEQYF. Here the CDR3 DNA reads TGTGCCAGCAGTTTATCTTTGTGGCTAGCGGACTCCTACGAGCAGTACTTC.

The V gene is TRBV7-8, the J gene TRBJ2-7; 9 bases fit TRBD2. Germline CDR1 is SGHVS and CDR2 is FQNEAQ. The J segment lost 1 base and the V segment lost 0 bases, leaving 1 base of the junction unmatched. CDR3 length equals 15 residues. CDR3 sequence: CASSLALAGSYEQYF. The CDR3 nucleotides are TGTGCCAGCAGCTTAGCGCTAGCGGGATCCTACGAGCAGTACTTC.

The chain employs TRBV11-3 and TRBJ2-1; maybe TRBD1 (6 bases). The CDR3 spans 17 residues. Germline assignment: CDR1 SGHNT and CDR2 YENEEA. The V end was cut by 1 base, the J end by 2 bases, with 15 bases between. CDR3 residues: CASSLGGTLFTYNEQFF. In nucleotides, the CDR3 is TGTGCCAGCAGCTTAGGGGGGACATTATTCACCTACAATGAGCAGTTCTTC.

The chain is built from TRBV27 and TRBJ2-5; D is uncertain. Trimming removed 1 base from V and 5 bases from J, with 2 bases in between. The CDR3 is 11 residues long. Germline V gives CDR1 MNHEY, CDR2 SMNVEV (reference sequence). The CDR3 protein is CASSLWETQYF. CDR3 bases: TGTGCCAGCAGTTTATGGGAGACCCAGTACTTC.

On this clone: The sample contains more than one DNA sequence encoding this CDR3. The J gene is TRBJ1-1, the V gene TRBV6-5; a possible D gene is TRBD1 (6 bases). This CDR3 comprises 13 residues. Between the trimmed V and J ends, which lost 2 bases and 4 bases, there was a span of 8 bases. Germline-derived CDR1 and CDR2 are MNHEY and SVGAGI. CDR3 nucleotide sequence: TGTGCCAGCAGTTACGGGGGCGGCACTGAAGCTTTCTTT. Protein: CASSYGGGTEAFF.

This rearrangement joins TRBV5-1 to TRBJ2-7, with a tentative D call TRBD2 (6 bases). This CDR3 spans 12 amino acids. The V gene's germline CDR1 is SGHRS and CDR2 YFSETQ. V gave up 1 base and J gave up 5 bases, with 7 bases separating them. CDR3 in DNA: TGCGCCAGCAGCTTGAGGAGGGACGAGCAGTACTTC. Amino acid sequence: CASSLRRDEQYF. Full variable domain (remainder filled in from reference TRBV5-1 and TRBJ2-7): KAGVTQTPRYLIKTRGQQVTLSCSPISGHRSVSWYQQTPGQGLQFLFEYFSETQRNKGNFPGRFSGRQFSNSRSEMNVSTLELGDSALYLCASSLRRDEQYFGPGTRLTVT.

The chain joins TRBV7-9 to TRBJ2-7; D gene unclear. Germline CDR1 reads SEHNR; CDR2 reads FQNEAQ (reference sequence). The CDR3 sequence is 13 residues long. The ends were cut back, 0 bases at V and 6 bases at J, with 9 bases in the middle. The CDR3 bases are TGTGCCAGCAGCTTAGCTCCTCGGATCGAGCAGTACTTC. This translates into CASSLAPRIEQYF.

The chain combines TRBV9 with TRBJ2-7; weak D call: TRBD2 (6 bases). Looked up from germline, CDR1 is SGDLS and CDR2 is YYNGEE. V was cut by 3 bases and J by 3 bases, with 13 bases left in between. This CDR3 is built from 14 residues. CDR3 residues: CASSDGDSNYEQYF. The CDR3 region has the DNA TGTGCCAGCAGCGACGGGGACTCGAACTACGAGCAGTACTTC.

The chain links TRBV10-3 to TRBJ1-5; TRBD1 matches 11 bases. The CDR3 is 16 amino acids. V lost 2 bases and J lost 5; bases outside the gene matches: 5. CDR1 and CDR2 from the germline V gene are ENHRY and SYGVKD. The CDR3 nucleotides read TGTGCCATCAGTGAGGCTGGACAGGGGGCCGATCAGCCCCAGCATTTT. It yields the protein CAISEAGQGADQPQHF.

The CDR3 nucleotides are TGCGCCAGCAGCTTGGTCCAAAACACAGATACGCAGTATTTT. It translates to CASSLVQNTDTQYF. V and J are TRBV5-1 and TRBJ2-3, with unresolved D. Trimming stripped 0 bases from V and 2 bases from J, with 7 bases between. The CDR3 is 14 amino acids. Germline V gives CDR1 SGHRS, CDR2 YFSETQ. Complete variable domain (other parts from reference TRBV5-1 and TRBJ2-3): KAGVTQTPRYLIKTRGQQVTLSCSPISGHRSVSWYQQTPGQGLQFLFEYFSETQRNKGNFPGRFSGRQFSNSRSEMNVSTLELGDSALYLCASSLVQNTDTQYFGPGTRLTVL.

The rearrangement links TRBV29-1 to TRBJ2-7; 10 nucleotides agree with TRBD1. The CDR3 runs 17 residues. Germline V gene sequence: CDR1 SQVTM, CDR2 ANQGSEA. After removal of 8 bases from V and 7 bases from J, the junction contained 23 bases not matched to a gene. The CDR3 coding sequence is TGCAGCTCGCCGGGACAGGGGCGTTACTGGGGAGTCCGGGAGCAGTACTTC. Translating gives CSSPGQGRYWGVREQYF.

The chain has TRBV7-3 and TRBJ2-7, with 7 positions matching TRBD1. V was clipped by 4 bases and J by 7 bases; unmatched bases: 13. The CDR3 runs 15 residues. Germline CDR1 and CDR2: SGHTA and FQGTGA. This chain's CDR3 is CASSSSGGHLEEQYF. The CDR3 DNA sequence: TGTGCCAGCAGCTCGTCAGGGGGTCACCTTGAAGAGCAGTACTTC.

This clone has a single count. The CDR3 coding sequence is TGTGCCAGCAGCGTCGGTAGCAGCACAGATACGCAGTATTTT. Residues: CASSVGSSTDTQYF. The rearrangement links TRBV9 to TRBJ2-3, with D hard to call. This CDR3 has 14 residues. V was trimmed by 2 bases and J by 0 bases, leaving 7 bases between them. The germline gives CDR1 SGDLS, CDR2 YYNGEE.

V and J are TRBV9 and TRBJ2-3, with 8 bases matching TRBD1. The ends lost 3 bases at V and 4 bases at J; junction bases unmatched: 7. The CDR3 length is 15 residues. Germline-derived CDR1 and CDR2 are SGDLS and YYNGEE. CDR3 nucleotide sequence: TGTGCCAGCAGCGCAATAACAGGGGGGTCAGATACGCAGTATTTT. Translating it yields CASSAITGGSDTQYF.

This chain uses TRBV25-1 with TRBJ2-7; perhaps TRBD2 as D (6 bases). The CDR3 has 16 residues. Trimming left V 5 bases short and J 1 base short, with 18 bases between. Germline V gene sequence: CDR1 MGHDK, CDR2 SYGVNS. The CDR3 sequence: CASSKWNGEESYEQYF. In nucleotides, the CDR3 is TGTGCCAGCAGTAAGTGGAACGGGGAGGAATCCTACGAGCAGTACTTC.

This chain uses TRBV28 with TRBJ1-6; D remains ambiguous. The CDR3 spans 14 residues. Germline V gene sequence: CDR1 MDHEN, CDR2 SYDVKM. With 2 bases removed from V and 12 bases from J, the gap between germline ends came to 14 bases. The CDR3 coding sequence is TGTGCCAGCAGTTTAAGTAGAGACCATGGACCCCTCCACTTT. Protein product: CASSLSRDHGPLHF.

The chain carries TRBV19 and TRBJ2-7; D could derive from TRBD1 or TRBD2 (5 bases each). The CDR3 consists of 13 residues. The germline V and J ends were trimmed by 5 bases and 3 bases, with 11 bases remaining between them. CDR1 is LNHDA, CDR2 SQIVND, per germline (reference sequence). CDR3 sequence (DNA): TGTGCCAGTAGTTTGGGGGTTTACTACGAGCAGTACTTC. This sequence encodes CASSLGVYYEQYF.

V is TRBV20-1 and J is TRBJ2-7; D possibly matches TRBD1 or TRBD2 (5 bases each). The CDR3 is 11 residues long. Germline CDR1 DFQATT, CDR2 SNEGSKA (reference sequence). CDR3 nucleotide sequence: TGCACTATCGGGACCGTCTACGAGCAGTACTTC. Protein: CTIGTVYEQYF.